Reported below is one TCR beta chain. Assay used: immunoSEQ multiplex PCR; TCRdb lists only in-frame clones, some missing. The sample carries about 160,000 clones, 75% to 90% recorded once. This CDR3 has 17 amino acids. Germline-derived CDR1 and CDR2 are SGHVS and FNYEAQ. V was clipped by 1 base and J by 3 bases; unmatched bases: 10. This specimen belongs to a study of blood T cell repertoires in COVID-19. The clonotype comes from a woman in her sixties or seventies who had recovered from COVID-19. The chain has TRBV7-6 and TRBJ2-5; 8 bases match TRBD2. The sequenced sample was PBMCs or T cells enriched from blood (not recorded which). CDR3 DNA: TGTGCCAGCAGCTTAGTCCGAGCGGGGGCAACAAAAGAGACCCAGTACTTC. Encoded protein: CASSLVRAGATKETQYF.